Following are 14 T cell receptor beta chains from one sample sequenced in a study of blood T cell repertoires in COVID-19 (dated by TCRdb to about 2020). Preparation of the library involved the immunoSEQ multiplex PCR assay. TCRdb holds this immuneACCESS table with in-frame rearrangements only. Some clones are missing; in checked studies, unresolved V genes explain under half, and the rest has no known cause. Within this sample are around 150,000 clones, with about 87% of them counted one time only. Of the sample, roughly 2.5% is held by the ten largest clones. The sequencing input was peripheral blood. These receptors were taken from a man aged 50-59 years with active COVID-19.

This chain connects TRBV19 to TRBJ1-5; D may be TRBD1 (5 bases). Trimming left V 10 bases short and J 1 base short, with 14 bases between. CDR3 length: 14 amino acids. Germline loops: CDR1 LNHDA, CDR2 SQIVND (reference sequence). Here the CDR3 DNA reads TGTGCCACCCTGGGGCGAGGCAGCAATCAGCCCCAGCATTTT. Amino acids: CATLGRGSNQPQHF.

The rearrangement uses TRBV3-1 (or the pseudogene TRBV3-2) and TRBJ1-2, with 8 bases that match TRBD1. The CDR3 runs to 14 residues. J lost 7 bases, V lost 4 bases, and 8 bases had no gene match. Looked up from germline, CDR1 is LGHDT and CDR2 is YNNKEL (reference sequence). The CDR3 DNA reads TGTGCCAGCAGCCTGGGACAGGTCTTATTTGGCTACACCTTC. This codes for CASSLGQVLFGYTF.

CDR3 amino acids: CASSLSTGMRRTYEQYF. The CDR3 DNA is TGTGCCAGCAGCTTATCGACAGGGATGAGGAGGACCTACGAGCAGTACTTC. The chain has TRBV7-2 and TRBJ2-7, with 7 bases that match TRBD1. Germline CDR1 is SGHTA and CDR2 is FQGNSA. This CDR3 comprises 17 residues. After removal of 2 bases from V and 2 bases from J, the junction contained 12 bases not matched to a gene.

The CDR3 DNA sequence: TGTGCCAGCAGCCCCGATACAGGGGGCTTCTATGGCTACACCTTC. As protein: CASSPDTGGFYGYTF. V is TRBV7-2 and J is TRBJ1-2; 9 positions match TRBD1. CDR1 and CDR2 from the germline V gene are SGHTA and FQGNSA. The CDR3 covers 15 residues. Unmatched junction bases numbered 8, after V lost 5 bases and J lost 4 bases.

The chain has TRBV7-9 and TRBJ1-6; 7 bases match TRBD1. The CDR3 spans 15 residues. Germline loops: CDR1 SEHNR, CDR2 FQNEAQ (reference sequence). Trimming took 0 bases from V and 6 from J; bases not matched to a gene: 2. The CDR3 bases are TGTGCCAGCAGCTTAGCTCAGGGGGTTAATTCACCCCTCCACTTT. Its protein product is CASSLAQGVNSPLHF.

The CDR3 DNA is TGTGCCAGCAGCTTGACAGGGCTACTAAACACCGGGGAGCTGTTTTTT. This gives the protein CASSLTGLLNTGELFF. The V and J genes are TRBV7-3 and TRBJ2-2, with 7 nucleotides matching TRBD1. Losses at the gene ends were 3 bases for V and 2 bases for J; bases not matched to a gene: 6. The V gene's germline CDR1 is SGHTA and CDR2 FQGTGA. CDR3 length equals 16 residues.

V usage is TRBV6-5 and J usage is TRBJ2-7, with 12 bases lining up with TRBD1. The CDR3 runs to 15 residues. V lost 1 base, J lost 5 bases, and 3 bases stayed unmatched. CDR1 MNHEY and CDR2 SVGAGI come from the germline V gene. Written as DNA, the CDR3 is TGTGCCAGCAGTTACTTCGGGACAGGGGGCGACGAGCAGTACTTC. This codes for CASSYFGTGGDEQYF.

The chain carries TRBV11-2 and TRBJ2-1; 13 bases map to TRBD2. V shed 5 bases and J 10 bases; nucleotides not matched to a gene: 8. This CDR3 region has 15 residues. CDR1 and CDR2 (germline): SGHAT, FQNNGV. CDR3 DNA: TGTGCCAGCAGCCCCACTAGCGGGAGGGCGATCGAGCAGTTCTTC. Protein sequence: CASSPTSGRAIEQFF.

In this sample, this clone turned up once. J is TRBJ1-2 and V is TRBV19, with 8 bases matching TRBD1. The CDR3 loop spans 14 amino acids. Germline assignment: CDR1 LNHDA and CDR2 SQIVND (reference sequence). Trimming removed 5 bases from V and 4 bases from J; junction bases left unmatched: 6. The CDR3 nucleotides are TGTGCCAGTAGTCCGACAGGGGATATCTATGGCTACACCTTC. It yields the protein CASSPTGDIYGYTF.

The chain links TRBV5-1 to TRBJ2-7; TRBD1 agrees at 7 bases. CDR3 size: 17 residues. The V gene's germline CDR1 is SGHRS and CDR2 YFSETQ. The V and J ends lost 0 bases and 2 bases, in that order; junction bases with no gene match: 11. The CDR3: CASSLGPKGQGAYEQYF. CDR3 coding DNA: TGCGCCAGCAGCTTGGGACCGAAGGGGCAGGGGGCCTACGAGCAGTACTTC.

This clone was counted a single time. The rearrangement uses TRBV4-2 and TRBJ2-7, with D possibly being TRBD1 (6 bases). CDR3 length equals 16 residues. Germline CDR1 reads LGHNA; CDR2 reads YNFKEQ. V was cut by 0 bases and J by 4 bases, with 16 bases left in between. This CDR3 reads CASSQEATGVWYEQYF. DNA for the CDR3: TGTGCCAGCAGCCAAGAGGCGACAGGAGTTTGGTACGAGCAGTACTTC.

The chain links TRBV18 to TRBJ1-4, with 9 nucleotides matching TRBD1. There are 14 residues in the CDR3. Germline V gene data show CDR1 as KGHSH and CDR2 as LQKENI. V dropped 4 bases and J dropped 7; count of bases not matched to a gene: 4. The CDR3: CASSRGQGGEKLFF. The CDR3 region has the DNA TGTGCCAGCTCACGGGGACAGGGTGGTGAAAAACTGTTTTTT.

CDR3 loop: CASSLAQGQGLGTQYF. CDR3 DNA: TGTGCCAGCAGCTTGGCCCAGGGTCAAGGGTTGGGTACGCAGTATTTT. The chain combines TRBV5-4 with TRBJ2-3; D perhaps matches TRBD1 (5 bases). Germline V CDR1 and CDR2: SGHNT, YYREEE (reference sequence). The CDR3 sequence is 16 residues long. The germline V and J ends were trimmed by 0 bases and 8 bases, with 19 bases remaining between them.

The V call is TRBV2, the J call TRBJ1-4, with D hard to call. V dropped 5 bases and J dropped 2 bases, with 9 bases sitting between them. Germline V lookup: CDR1 SNHLY, CDR2 FYNNEI. The length of the CDR3 is 14 residues. The CDR3 sequence: CASSPQFTNEKLFF. The CDR3 DNA sequence: TGTGCCAGCAGTCCACAGTTTACTAATGAAAAACTGTTTTTT.